This record looks at one TCR beta chain sequence and its context. No antigen is known for it. No base quality values were provided; no much bigger clone lies one nucleotide off. One collaborating source in Seattle enrolled patients during active infection and followed them longitudinally through the course of disease. Collaborating institutions collected whole blood in K2EDTA tubes following their own protocols. For TCRbeta analysis, collaborators shipped samples in one of three forms: frozen whole blood, isolated PBMCs, or DNA extracted from either of those sample types. These data come from a study of blood T cell repertoires in COVID-19 (dated by TCRdb to between 2020 and 2021). For the wider study: Samples covering the acute and convalescent phases of COVID-19 were provided by collaborators in the United States, Italy and Spain. The repertoires were released in a freely available public database intended as a resource for research on the immune response to SARS-CoV-2. The sample metadata nearly always contained a de-identified subject ID, COVID-19 status, age in years and sex. The dataset comprised deeply sampled blood TCRbeta repertoires from subjects exposed to, actively infected with, or recovered from COVID-19. Where available, HLA class I and class II types were taken from metadata supplied by the sample provider and were not determined by assay-based typing. The samples were drawn from two sources: the first 160 participants of the ongoing ImmuneRACE study, and about 1,300 subjects contributed by 6 global collaborators. The material from the prospective study consisted of cDNA or gDNA derived from T cells, B-cell-depleted T cells, or PBMCs.

The immunoSEQ Assay, a bias-controlled multiplex PCR, was used to amplify TCRbeta CDR3 regions from genomic DNA. The paper's processing steps were these. Within the assay, amplification of reference gene primers was used to estimate how many nucleated cells each sample contained. Sequence reads were collapsed and filtered to measure the absolute abundance of every unique TCRbeta CDR3 rearrangement. For each sample, productive Simpson clonality was calculated as the square root of Simpson's diversity index over productive rearrangements. TCRdb's version of the immuneACCESS table is confined to in-frame rearrangements and falls short of the full clone set. An unresolved V gene accounts for under half of the shortfall where checked; the remainder is of unknown origin. V and J calls and clone size are copied from that table; D and trimming were computed from the DNA. The sample table lists about 150,000 clones, approximately 91% of them with a count of one. 4.5% to 5% of the sample is in the top ten clones.

Results and caveats for the whole study, not just this receptor: How much clinical and demographic metadata was included differed by source and by participant, and the metadata was provided uncurated.

The germline V gene (reference sequence) provides CDR1 SEHNR and CDR2 FQNEAQ. A distance of 6 bases separates the germline ends of V and J, which lose 0 bases and 6 bases respectively. The CDR3 has 12 amino acids, counting the end cysteine and phenylalanine. Of the read, only the CDR3 DNA is kept; its 36 bases are in frame from base 1. Sequencing was done on a sample of peripheral blood. The TCR sequence derives from a man aged 18 to 30 with COVID-19, enrolled during active disease. The rearranged segments are TRBV7-9 and TRBJ2-7; TRBD2 might be the D gene, on 6 matching bases. This receptor has the CDR3 CASSLAGSEQYF. The sequence in DNA is TGTGCCAGCAGCTTAGCCGGGAGCGAGCAGTACTTC. Extended through the reference TRBV7-9 and TRBJ2-7 proteins, this CDR3 yields the full variable domain: DTGVSQNPRHKITKRGQNVTFRCDPISEHNRLYWYRQTLGQGPEFLTYFQNEAQLEKSRLLSDRFSAERPKGSFSTLEIQRTEQGDSAMYLCASSLAGSEQYFGPGTRLTVT.